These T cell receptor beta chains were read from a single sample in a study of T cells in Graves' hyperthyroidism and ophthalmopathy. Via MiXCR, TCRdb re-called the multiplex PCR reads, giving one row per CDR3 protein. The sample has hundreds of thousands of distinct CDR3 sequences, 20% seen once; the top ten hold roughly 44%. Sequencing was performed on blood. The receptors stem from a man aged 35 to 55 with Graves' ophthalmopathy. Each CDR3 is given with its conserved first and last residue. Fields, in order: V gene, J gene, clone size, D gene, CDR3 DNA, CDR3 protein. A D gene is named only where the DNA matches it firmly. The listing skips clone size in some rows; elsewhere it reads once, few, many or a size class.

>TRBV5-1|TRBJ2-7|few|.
TGCGCCAGCAGCTTTACCGGGACAAGCTACGAGCAGTACTTC
CASSFTGTSYEQYF
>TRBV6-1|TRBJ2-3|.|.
TGTGCCAACAGTGAGATCAGCGGTAATACGCAGTATTTT
CANSEISGNTQYF
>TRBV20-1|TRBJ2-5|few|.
TGCAGTGCTAGGGGACACATACAAGAGACCCAGTACTTC
CSARGHIQETQYF
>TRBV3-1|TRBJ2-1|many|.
TGTGCCAGCAGCCAAGAATGGGCTGGGAAGAATGAGCAGTTCTTC
CASSQEWAGKNEQFF
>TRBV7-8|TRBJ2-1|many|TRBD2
TGTGCCAGCAGCAAAGGACTAGCGGGATACAATGAGCAGTTCTTC
CASSKGLAGYNEQFF
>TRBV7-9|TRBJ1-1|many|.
TGTGCCAGCAGCTCCTCTATAAACCGGGACAAATCCTCGAACACTGAAGCTTTCTTT
CASSSSINRDKSSNTEAFF
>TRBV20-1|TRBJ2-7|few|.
TGCAGTGCTAGAGGGTACAGGGATGGCTACGAGCAGTACTTC
CSARGYRDGYEQYF
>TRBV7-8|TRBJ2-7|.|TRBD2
TGTGCCAGCAGCCCAACTAGCGGGAGGGCCCTCTACGAGCAGTACTTC
CASSPTSGRALYEQYF
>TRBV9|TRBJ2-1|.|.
TGTGCCAGCAGCGTAGGAGGGCCTAGCTCCTACAATGAGCAGTTCTTC
CASSVGGPSSYNEQFF
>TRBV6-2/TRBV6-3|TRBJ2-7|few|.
TGTGCCAGCATCCCCGGCGGTAGCACCTACGAGCAGTACTTC
CASIPGGSTYEQYF
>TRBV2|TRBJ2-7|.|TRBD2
TGTGCCAGCGGTGAAGATGGGGGGGCCTACGAGCAGTACTTC
CASGEDGGAYEQYF
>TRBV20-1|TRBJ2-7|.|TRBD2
TGCAGTGCTAGAGACTTCCTAGCGGCCGGCCCCTACGAGCAGTACTTC
CSARDFLAAGPYEQYF
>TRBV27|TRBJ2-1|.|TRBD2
TGTGCCAGCAGTTTGAGGACTAGCGGGAGTGGTGAGCAGTTCTTC
CASSLRTSGSGEQFF
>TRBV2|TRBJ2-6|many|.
TGTGCCAACAATGCGGGGGCCAACGTCCTGACTTTC
CANNAGANVLTF
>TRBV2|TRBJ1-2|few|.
TGTGCCAGCAGTGAATGGCGGGGGCAGGGTGGCTACACCTTC
CASSEWRGQGGYTF
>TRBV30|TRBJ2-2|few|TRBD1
TGTGCCTGGAGTCCCCCGGGACAGGGGATTTTTGCCGGGGAGCTGTTTTTT
CAWSPPGQGIFAGELFF
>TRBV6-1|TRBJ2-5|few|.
TGTGCCAGCAGTGAATATGGGCCCCTGGGGACCCAGTACTTC
CASSEYGPLGTQYF
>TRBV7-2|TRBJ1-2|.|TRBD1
TGTGCCAGCAGCTACAAAATAGGACAGGGGGACTATGGCTACACCTTC
CASSYKIGQGDYGYTF
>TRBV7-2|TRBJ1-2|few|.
TGTGCCAGCAGCTCCCCGGTACAGGGCGACTATGGCTACACCTTC
CASSSPVQGDYGYTF
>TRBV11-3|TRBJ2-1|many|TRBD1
TGTGCCAGCAGCCATGGACAGGAGGCAATGGAGCAGTTCTTC
CASSHGQEAMEQFF
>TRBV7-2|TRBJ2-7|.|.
TGTGCCAGCAGCTCCAACCGCTACGAGCAGTACTTC
CASSSNRYEQYF
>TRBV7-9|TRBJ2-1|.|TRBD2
TGTGCCAGCAGCTTAGCATCGGCTAGCGGGCCCGAGCAGTTCTTC
CASSLASASGPEQFF
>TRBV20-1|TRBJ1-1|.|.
TGCAGTGCTAGAGAAGCGACAGATCGGGGCACTGAAGCTTTCTTT
CSAREATDRGTEAFF
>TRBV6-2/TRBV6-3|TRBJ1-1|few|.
TGTGCCAGCAGTTACTTGTTGCCAGGATTGAGGACTGAAGCTTTCTTT
CASSYLLPGLRTEAFF
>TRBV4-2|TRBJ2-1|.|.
TGTGCCAGCAGCCCTGACAAATACAATGAGCAGTTCTTC
CASSPDKYNEQFF
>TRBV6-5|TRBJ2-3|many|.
TGTGCCAGCAGTTACTCGAGGGTAGAAGCTTCTGGAGATACGCAGTATTTT
CASSYSRVEASGDTQYF
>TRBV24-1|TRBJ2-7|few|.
TGTGCCACCGCAGGAGGGTCTGGCGAGCAGTACTTC
CATAGGSGEQYF
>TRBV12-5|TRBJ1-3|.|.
TGTGCTAGTGGCTATACCGGAAGCCCCTTCTCTGGAAACACCATATATTTT
CASGYTGSPFSGNTIYF
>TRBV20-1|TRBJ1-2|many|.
TGCAGTGCACCCATTCCCCAGGACTATGGCTACACCTTC
CSAPIPQDYGYTF
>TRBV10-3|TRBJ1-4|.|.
TGTGCCATCAGTAATCCTTCGGACCTAACGGCACGGGGAAAACTGTTTTTT
CAISNPSDLTARGKLFF
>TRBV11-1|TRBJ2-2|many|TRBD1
TGTGCCAGCAGCTCCGACAGGGGGCCCGGGGAGCTGTTTTTT
CASSSDRGPGELFF
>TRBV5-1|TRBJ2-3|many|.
TGCGCCAGCAGCTTGGAACAGCTCACAGATACGCAGTATTTT
CASSLEQLTDTQYF
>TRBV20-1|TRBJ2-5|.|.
TGCAGTGCTAGGCAGGGTATGGGAGAGACCCAGTACTTC
CSARQGMGETQYF
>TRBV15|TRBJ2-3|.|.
TGTGCCACCAGCAGAGATGGCGCAGATACGCAGTATTTT
CATSRDGADTQYF
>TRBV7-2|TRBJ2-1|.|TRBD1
TGTGCCAGCAGCACCGGACAGGGCACCTACAATGAGCAGTTCTTC
CASSTGQGTYNEQFF